A selection of T cell receptor beta chains follows, all from one sample in a study of T cells after yellow fever vaccination. TCRdb redid the calling of the 5' RACE reads with MiXCR, one entry per CDR3 protein. The profile covers some 670,000 distinct CDR3 sequences, with 10% to 15% appearing a single time and about 15% taken by the ten largest. The sample in question was PBMCs, obtained on the day of the yellow fever booster vaccination. Every receptor here comes from a man aged 25-45 years who received the YFV17D yellow fever vaccine. The CDR3 runs from the conserved cysteine through the conserved F or W. A D gene is named only where the DNA matches it firmly. Size is omitted from some rows. Given values are once, few, many or a class for expanded clones.

d_call: .; v_call: TRBV20-1; clone_size: .; j_call: TRBJ2-5; cdr3_aa: CSARGLAGNQETQYF; cdr3_nt: TGCAGTGCTAGGGGTCTGGCGGGAAACCAAGAGACCCAGTACTTC
d_call: .; v_call: TRBV19; clone_size: few; j_call: TRBJ2-2; cdr3_aa: CASSIGQGTTGELFF; cdr3_nt: TGTGCCAGTAGTATAGGTCAGGGGACCACCGGGGAGCTGTTTTTT
d_call: TRBD2; v_call: TRBV5-1; clone_size: many; j_call: TRBJ2-7; cdr3_aa: CASSLREGGEQYF; cdr3_nt: TGCGCCAGCAGCCTTCGGGAGGGCGGCGAGCAGTACTTC
d_call: .; v_call: TRBV5-1; clone_size: .; j_call: TRBJ2-1; cdr3_aa: CASSFIRGEGNEQFF; cdr3_nt: TGCGCCAGCAGCTTCATAAGGGGAGAGGGTAATGAGCAGTTCTTC
d_call: TRBD2; v_call: TRBV7-8; clone_size: few; j_call: TRBJ2-2; cdr3_aa: CASSFGTRWTGELFF; cdr3_nt: TGTGCCAGCAGCTTTGGGACTAGGTGGACCGGGGAGCTGTTTTTT
d_call: .; v_call: TRBV5-1; clone_size: many; j_call: TRBJ2-3; cdr3_aa: CASSPQTGPDTQYF; cdr3_nt: TGCGCCAGCAGCCCACAGACAGGCCCAGATACGCAGTATTTT
d_call: .; v_call: TRBV24-1; clone_size: many; j_call: TRBJ2-6; cdr3_aa: CATSGLGRAGANVLTF; cdr3_nt: TGTGCCACCAGTGGTCTCGGGAGAGCTGGGGCCAACGTCCTGACTTTC
d_call: TRBD2; v_call: TRBV10-3; clone_size: .; j_call: TRBJ2-5; cdr3_aa: CAISDGTSGIVPQETQYF; cdr3_nt: TGTGCCATCAGTGACGGGACTAGCGGGATAGTTCCCCAAGAGACCCAGTACTTC
d_call: TRBD2; v_call: TRBV7-8; clone_size: .; j_call: TRBJ2-7; cdr3_aa: CTSSLSGTSGTYEQYF; cdr3_nt: TGTACCAGCAGCTTAAGCGGGACTAGCGGGACCTACGAGCAGTACTTC
d_call: TRBD2; v_call: TRBV6-1; clone_size: few; j_call: TRBJ2-3; cdr3_aa: CASNKQLAGADTQYF; cdr3_nt: TGTGCCAGCAATAAACAACTAGCGGGAGCAGATACGCAGTATTTT
d_call: .; v_call: TRBV7-3; clone_size: .; j_call: TRBJ2-5; cdr3_aa: CASSGGSSETQYF; cdr3_nt: TGTGCCAGCAGCGGTGGTAGTTCGGAGACCCAGTACTTC
d_call: .; v_call: TRBV5-1; clone_size: .; j_call: TRBJ2-2; cdr3_aa: CASSFSPAGNTGELFF; cdr3_nt: TGCGCCAGCAGCTTTTCCCCGGCAGGGAACACCGGGGAGCTGTTTTTT
d_call: .; v_call: TRBV7-9; clone_size: few; j_call: TRBJ2-3; cdr3_aa: CASSPIGQSTDTQYF; cdr3_nt: TGTGCCAGCAGCCCGATAGGACAGAGCACAGATACGCAGTATTTT
d_call: .; v_call: TRBV7-2; clone_size: few; j_call: TRBJ2-2; cdr3_aa: CASSFSRATNTGELFF; cdr3_nt: TGTGCCAGCAGCTTTTCTCGGGCCACGAACACCGGGGAGCTGTTTTTT
d_call: .; v_call: TRBV15; clone_size: few; j_call: TRBJ2-7; cdr3_aa: CATSSPGEGGEQYF; cdr3_nt: TGTGCCACCAGCAGCCCGGGAGAAGGAGGCGAGCAGTACTTC
d_call: .; v_call: TRBV29-1; clone_size: few; j_call: TRBJ2-3; cdr3_aa: CSVEGHFGREADTQYF; cdr3_nt: TGCAGCGTTGAGGGGCACTTCGGTCGAGAGGCAGATACGCAGTATTTT
d_call: .; v_call: TRBV3-1; clone_size: .; j_call: TRBJ2-3; cdr3_aa: CASSPGGLMTDTQYF; cdr3_nt: TGTGCCAGCAGCCCAGGGGGACTAATGACAGATACGCAGTATTTT
d_call: .; v_call: TRBV20-1; clone_size: .; j_call: TRBJ2-1; cdr3_aa: CSARLSGRGEQFF; cdr3_nt: TGCAGTGCTAGGCTTAGTGGTCGGGGTGAGCAGTTCTTC
d_call: TRBD2; v_call: TRBV7-2; clone_size: few; j_call: TRBJ2-7; cdr3_aa: CASSSWAGLAGVSEQYF; cdr3_nt: TGTGCCAGCAGCTCGTGGGCGGGACTAGCGGGAGTAAGTGAGCAGTACTTC
d_call: .; v_call: TRBV5-5; clone_size: .; j_call: TRBJ1-2; cdr3_aa: CASSLDITGRGGYTF; cdr3_nt: TGTGCCAGCAGCCTAGATATCACAGGGCGAGGTGGCTACACCTTC
d_call: .; v_call: TRBV14; clone_size: few; j_call: TRBJ2-5; cdr3_aa: CASSHQQGSLETQYF; cdr3_nt: TGTGCCAGCAGCCACCAACAGGGTTCTCTGGAGACCCAGTACTTC
d_call: .; v_call: TRBV16; clone_size: .; j_call: TRBJ2-7; cdr3_aa: CASSPLLGRGSYEQYF; cdr3_nt: TGTGCCAGCAGCCCCCTACTGGGCAGGGGTTCCTACGAGCAGTACTTC
d_call: .; v_call: TRBV11-2; clone_size: few; j_call: TRBJ2-1; cdr3_aa: CASSLVFGPVHNEQFF; cdr3_nt: TGTGCCAGCAGCTTAGTCTTCGGCCCAGTACACAATGAGCAGTTCTTC
d_call: .; v_call: TRBV5-1; clone_size: .; j_call: TRBJ2-1; cdr3_aa: CASSTYPVVEYNEQFF; cdr3_nt: TGCGCCAGCAGCACGTACCCTGTCGTCGAGTACAATGAGCAGTTCTTC
d_call: .; v_call: TRBV21-1; clone_size: .; j_call: TRBJ2-1; cdr3_aa: CASSKVSGREHPSSYNEQFF; cdr3_nt: TGTGCCAGCAGCAAAGTTAGCGGGAGGGAACACCCGAGCTCCTACAATGAGCAGTTCTTC
d_call: TRBD2; v_call: TRBV29-1; clone_size: few; j_call: TRBJ2-3; cdr3_aa: CSVEDQGGSPFRGTDTQYF; cdr3_nt: TGCAGCGTTGAAGATCAGGGCGGGAGCCCTTTTCGGGGCACAGATACGCAGTATTTT
d_call: .; v_call: TRBV20-1; clone_size: few; j_call: TRBJ1-5; cdr3_aa: CSARETGNQPQHF; cdr3_nt: TGCAGTGCTAGAGAAACAGGTAATCAGCCCCAGCATTTT
d_call: .; v_call: TRBV5-1; clone_size: many; j_call: TRBJ2-1; cdr3_aa: CASSHGGRDEQFF; cdr3_nt: TGCGCCAGCAGCCATGGAGGGCGCGATGAGCAGTTCTTC
d_call: TRBD2; v_call: TRBV28; clone_size: .; j_call: TRBJ2-7; cdr3_aa: CASSPIQREFYEQYF; cdr3_nt: TGTGCCAGCAGTCCCATACAGCGGGAGTTCTACGAGCAGTACTTC
d_call: .; v_call: TRBV2; clone_size: .; j_call: TRBJ2-5; cdr3_aa: CASSSYRSGVPGHAEETQYF; cdr3_nt: TGTGCCAGCAGCTCGTACCGTTCTGGGGTTCCGGGACACGCGGAAGAGACCCAGTACTTC
d_call: .; v_call: TRBV20-1; clone_size: few; j_call: TRBJ2-5; cdr3_aa: CSAEGGRYQETQYF; cdr3_nt: TGCAGTGCTGAAGGCGGGCGGTACCAAGAGACCCAGTACTTC
d_call: TRBD1; v_call: TRBV7-9; clone_size: .; j_call: TRBJ2-7; cdr3_aa: CASSTRTGPQGDEQYF; cdr3_nt: TGTGCCAGCAGCACGAGGACAGGACCCCAGGGGGACGAGCAGTACTTC
d_call: TRBD1; v_call: TRBV24-1; clone_size: .; j_call: TRBJ2-1; cdr3_aa: CATSHRQGVHNEQFF; cdr3_nt: TGTGCCACCTCCCACCGACAGGGCGTCCACAATGAGCAGTTCTTC
d_call: .; v_call: TRBV5-1; clone_size: few; j_call: TRBJ1-1; cdr3_aa: CASSLGQETFEAFF; cdr3_nt: TGCGCCAGCAGCTTGGGACAGGAGACTTTTGAAGCTTTCTTT
d_call: TRBD1; v_call: TRBV20-1; clone_size: .; j_call: TRBJ1-2; cdr3_aa: CSASSPGGLSVYGYTF; cdr3_nt: TGCAGTGCTAGCTCCCCAGGGGGGCTAAGTGTCTATGGCTACACCTTC
d_call: TRBD1; v_call: TRBV5-1; clone_size: few; j_call: TRBJ2-6; cdr3_aa: CASSARGLGANVLTF; cdr3_nt: TGCGCCAGCAGCGCCAGGGGGCTTGGGGCCAACGTCCTGACTTTC
d_call: .; v_call: TRBV10-2; clone_size: few; j_call: TRBJ2-1; cdr3_aa: CASSELVGNEQFF; cdr3_nt: TGCGCCAGCAGTGAGTTGGTAGGCAATGAGCAGTTCTTC
d_call: .; v_call: TRBV29-1; clone_size: many; j_call: TRBJ2-5; cdr3_aa: CSVDGQIQETQYF; cdr3_nt: TGCAGCGTTGATGGGCAGATCCAAGAGACCCAGTACTTC
d_call: .; v_call: TRBV6-6; clone_size: .; j_call: TRBJ2-7; cdr3_aa: CASPGRAYEQYF; cdr3_nt: TGTGCCAGCCCAGGCAGAGCCTACGAGCAGTACTTC
d_call: .; v_call: TRBV6-2/TRBV6-3; clone_size: many; j_call: TRBJ2-7; cdr3_aa: CASSKPLPRSYEQYF; cdr3_nt: TGTGCCAGCAGCAAACCGCTTCCCCGATCCTACGAGCAGTACTTC
d_call: TRBD1; v_call: TRBV20-1; clone_size: once; j_call: TRBJ2-1; cdr3_aa: CSARSLQGDNEQFF; cdr3_nt: TGCAGTGCTCGATCCCTACAGGGGGACAATGAGCAGTTCTTC
d_call: TRBD2; v_call: TRBV20-1; clone_size: .; j_call: TRBJ2-2; cdr3_aa: CSATLGGSTGELFF; cdr3_nt: TGCAGTGCTACTTTGGGGGGGAGCACCGGGGAGCTGTTTTTT
d_call: TRBD1; v_call: TRBV7-3; clone_size: few; j_call: TRBJ2-1; cdr3_aa: CASSPRTGGNEQFF; cdr3_nt: TGTGCCAGCAGCCCTAGGACAGGGGGCAATGAGCAGTTCTTC
d_call: .; v_call: TRBV7-2; clone_size: few; j_call: TRBJ2-3; cdr3_aa: CASSLASWDTQYF; cdr3_nt: TGTGCCAGCAGCTTAGCGAGTTGGGATACGCAGTATTTT
d_call: .; v_call: TRBV20-1; clone_size: few; j_call: TRBJ2-5; cdr3_aa: CSASGPTRPETQYF; cdr3_nt: TGCAGTGCTAGTGGGCCTACGAGGCCAGAGACCCAGTACTTC
d_call: .; v_call: TRBV10-3; clone_size: few; j_call: TRBJ2-7; cdr3_aa: CAISEGLGSYEQYF; cdr3_nt: TGTGCCATCAGTGAGGGCCTCGGGTCCTACGAGCAGTACTTC
d_call: .; v_call: TRBV29-1; clone_size: .; j_call: TRBJ2-3; cdr3_aa: CSVGDFGGTDTQYF; cdr3_nt: TGCAGCGTCGGCGACTTCGGAGGCACAGATACGCAGTATTTT